This T cell receptor (beta chain) is from a study of beta chain features in type 1 diabetes. Study in general: Age, gender and cell yields were similar between patients and healthy donors.

The CDR3 consists of 14 residues. The germline V gene has CDR1 LGHNA and CDR2 YSLEER. Trimming removed 1 base at V and 4 bases at J, with 9 bases between. A word on this clone: Its target is unknown.

Every bit of the isolated RNA underwent reverse transcription, so sequencing read expressed TCRB transcripts. The assay was immunoSEQ multiplex PCR, and TCRdb's table has in-frame clones only and misses some. Here the sample spans about 340,000 clones, about 14% being singletons. Study-wide results and caveats: People with Type 1 diabetes carried modestly yet significantly shorter TCRB CDR3s in all four CD4+ subsets.

This receptor was taken from a woman aged 18-29 years with type 1 diabetes. The sequenced sample was naive CD4+ T cells from blood. This chain links TRBV4-3 with TRBJ2-3; D gene ambiguous. This CDR3 reads CASSQVKEADTQYF. The CDR3 nucleotides are TGCGCCAGCAGCCAAGTCAAAGAGGCAGATACGCAGTATTTT.